This T cell receptor beta chain was documented in a study of blood T cell repertoires in COVID-19. Study-wide context: The United States, Italy and Spain were the sources of the acute and convalescent COVID-19 samples. PBMCs, B-cell-depleted T cells, or T cells were the source of the cDNA or gDNA that made up the material.

V dropped 2 bases and J dropped 11; count of bases not matched to a gene: 13. Germline V gene sequence: CDR1 MNHNS, CDR2 SASEGT. CDR3 length equals 15 residues. Clones were read by immunoSEQ multiplex PCR, and TCRdb kept only the in-frame ones, dropping some. This table holds some 200,000 clones, roughly 78% found once. Sequencing was carried out using peripheral blood. This chain links TRBV6-1 with TRBJ2-7; 9 bases are a match to TRBD1. The receptor's source is a woman aged 40 to 50 with acute or convalescent COVID-19. In nucleotides, the CDR3 is TGTGCCAGCAGTGAAAAGGTTACCGGACAGGGGCTCAAGTACTTC. It encodes CASSEKVTGQGLKYF.